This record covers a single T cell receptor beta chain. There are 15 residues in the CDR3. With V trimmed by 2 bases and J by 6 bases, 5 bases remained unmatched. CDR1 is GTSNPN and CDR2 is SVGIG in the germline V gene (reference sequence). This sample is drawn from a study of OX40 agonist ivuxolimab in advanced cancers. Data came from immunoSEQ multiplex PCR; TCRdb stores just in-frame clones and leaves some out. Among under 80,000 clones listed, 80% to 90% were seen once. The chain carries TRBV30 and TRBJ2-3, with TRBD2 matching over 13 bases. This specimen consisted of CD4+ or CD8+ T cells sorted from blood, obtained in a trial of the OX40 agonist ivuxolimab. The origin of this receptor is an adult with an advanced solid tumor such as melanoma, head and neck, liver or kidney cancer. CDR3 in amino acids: CAWSLRLAGGDTQYF. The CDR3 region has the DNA TGTGCCTGGAGTTTAAGACTAGCGGGAGGTGATACGCAGTATTTT.